This T cell receptor (beta chain) was observed in a study of shared clonotypes between healthy human individuals. For the study at large: Samples came from a couple of female and a few male donors aged 18 to 49. CD8 memory received one plate per donor, CD8 naive two, CD4 memory three and CD4 naive three. General study results and limits: Some clonotypes were shared by all four sorted-subset donors, while others were not shared. The non-shared ones had lower generation probabilities than the shared ones. About 5% was the fraction of naive CD4 clonotypes found shared across several donors.

On this clone: Its antigen remains unidentified. This CDR3 is also generated by other DNA sequences in the sample.

The CDR3 covers 12 residues. Trimming pared 5 bases from V and 5 bases from J, leaving 9 bases between. Per the germline V gene, CDR1 is SGHNT and CDR2 is YENEEA. Sequencing was performed with immunoSEQ multiplex PCR; in TCRdb, only in-frame clones are kept and a portion is missing. The sample shows 1,500,000 or so clones, approximately 96% of them seen only once. The source is a man aged 30-40 years in good health. This chain links TRBV11-3 with TRBJ1-1; D is perhaps TRBD1 (5 bases). Input material: naive CD4+ T cells sorted from blood. The subset: CD45RA+ positively selected. The CDR3 bases are TGTGCCAGCAGCCAGGGTGGAACTGAAGCTTTCTTT. Its protein is CASSQGGTEAFF.